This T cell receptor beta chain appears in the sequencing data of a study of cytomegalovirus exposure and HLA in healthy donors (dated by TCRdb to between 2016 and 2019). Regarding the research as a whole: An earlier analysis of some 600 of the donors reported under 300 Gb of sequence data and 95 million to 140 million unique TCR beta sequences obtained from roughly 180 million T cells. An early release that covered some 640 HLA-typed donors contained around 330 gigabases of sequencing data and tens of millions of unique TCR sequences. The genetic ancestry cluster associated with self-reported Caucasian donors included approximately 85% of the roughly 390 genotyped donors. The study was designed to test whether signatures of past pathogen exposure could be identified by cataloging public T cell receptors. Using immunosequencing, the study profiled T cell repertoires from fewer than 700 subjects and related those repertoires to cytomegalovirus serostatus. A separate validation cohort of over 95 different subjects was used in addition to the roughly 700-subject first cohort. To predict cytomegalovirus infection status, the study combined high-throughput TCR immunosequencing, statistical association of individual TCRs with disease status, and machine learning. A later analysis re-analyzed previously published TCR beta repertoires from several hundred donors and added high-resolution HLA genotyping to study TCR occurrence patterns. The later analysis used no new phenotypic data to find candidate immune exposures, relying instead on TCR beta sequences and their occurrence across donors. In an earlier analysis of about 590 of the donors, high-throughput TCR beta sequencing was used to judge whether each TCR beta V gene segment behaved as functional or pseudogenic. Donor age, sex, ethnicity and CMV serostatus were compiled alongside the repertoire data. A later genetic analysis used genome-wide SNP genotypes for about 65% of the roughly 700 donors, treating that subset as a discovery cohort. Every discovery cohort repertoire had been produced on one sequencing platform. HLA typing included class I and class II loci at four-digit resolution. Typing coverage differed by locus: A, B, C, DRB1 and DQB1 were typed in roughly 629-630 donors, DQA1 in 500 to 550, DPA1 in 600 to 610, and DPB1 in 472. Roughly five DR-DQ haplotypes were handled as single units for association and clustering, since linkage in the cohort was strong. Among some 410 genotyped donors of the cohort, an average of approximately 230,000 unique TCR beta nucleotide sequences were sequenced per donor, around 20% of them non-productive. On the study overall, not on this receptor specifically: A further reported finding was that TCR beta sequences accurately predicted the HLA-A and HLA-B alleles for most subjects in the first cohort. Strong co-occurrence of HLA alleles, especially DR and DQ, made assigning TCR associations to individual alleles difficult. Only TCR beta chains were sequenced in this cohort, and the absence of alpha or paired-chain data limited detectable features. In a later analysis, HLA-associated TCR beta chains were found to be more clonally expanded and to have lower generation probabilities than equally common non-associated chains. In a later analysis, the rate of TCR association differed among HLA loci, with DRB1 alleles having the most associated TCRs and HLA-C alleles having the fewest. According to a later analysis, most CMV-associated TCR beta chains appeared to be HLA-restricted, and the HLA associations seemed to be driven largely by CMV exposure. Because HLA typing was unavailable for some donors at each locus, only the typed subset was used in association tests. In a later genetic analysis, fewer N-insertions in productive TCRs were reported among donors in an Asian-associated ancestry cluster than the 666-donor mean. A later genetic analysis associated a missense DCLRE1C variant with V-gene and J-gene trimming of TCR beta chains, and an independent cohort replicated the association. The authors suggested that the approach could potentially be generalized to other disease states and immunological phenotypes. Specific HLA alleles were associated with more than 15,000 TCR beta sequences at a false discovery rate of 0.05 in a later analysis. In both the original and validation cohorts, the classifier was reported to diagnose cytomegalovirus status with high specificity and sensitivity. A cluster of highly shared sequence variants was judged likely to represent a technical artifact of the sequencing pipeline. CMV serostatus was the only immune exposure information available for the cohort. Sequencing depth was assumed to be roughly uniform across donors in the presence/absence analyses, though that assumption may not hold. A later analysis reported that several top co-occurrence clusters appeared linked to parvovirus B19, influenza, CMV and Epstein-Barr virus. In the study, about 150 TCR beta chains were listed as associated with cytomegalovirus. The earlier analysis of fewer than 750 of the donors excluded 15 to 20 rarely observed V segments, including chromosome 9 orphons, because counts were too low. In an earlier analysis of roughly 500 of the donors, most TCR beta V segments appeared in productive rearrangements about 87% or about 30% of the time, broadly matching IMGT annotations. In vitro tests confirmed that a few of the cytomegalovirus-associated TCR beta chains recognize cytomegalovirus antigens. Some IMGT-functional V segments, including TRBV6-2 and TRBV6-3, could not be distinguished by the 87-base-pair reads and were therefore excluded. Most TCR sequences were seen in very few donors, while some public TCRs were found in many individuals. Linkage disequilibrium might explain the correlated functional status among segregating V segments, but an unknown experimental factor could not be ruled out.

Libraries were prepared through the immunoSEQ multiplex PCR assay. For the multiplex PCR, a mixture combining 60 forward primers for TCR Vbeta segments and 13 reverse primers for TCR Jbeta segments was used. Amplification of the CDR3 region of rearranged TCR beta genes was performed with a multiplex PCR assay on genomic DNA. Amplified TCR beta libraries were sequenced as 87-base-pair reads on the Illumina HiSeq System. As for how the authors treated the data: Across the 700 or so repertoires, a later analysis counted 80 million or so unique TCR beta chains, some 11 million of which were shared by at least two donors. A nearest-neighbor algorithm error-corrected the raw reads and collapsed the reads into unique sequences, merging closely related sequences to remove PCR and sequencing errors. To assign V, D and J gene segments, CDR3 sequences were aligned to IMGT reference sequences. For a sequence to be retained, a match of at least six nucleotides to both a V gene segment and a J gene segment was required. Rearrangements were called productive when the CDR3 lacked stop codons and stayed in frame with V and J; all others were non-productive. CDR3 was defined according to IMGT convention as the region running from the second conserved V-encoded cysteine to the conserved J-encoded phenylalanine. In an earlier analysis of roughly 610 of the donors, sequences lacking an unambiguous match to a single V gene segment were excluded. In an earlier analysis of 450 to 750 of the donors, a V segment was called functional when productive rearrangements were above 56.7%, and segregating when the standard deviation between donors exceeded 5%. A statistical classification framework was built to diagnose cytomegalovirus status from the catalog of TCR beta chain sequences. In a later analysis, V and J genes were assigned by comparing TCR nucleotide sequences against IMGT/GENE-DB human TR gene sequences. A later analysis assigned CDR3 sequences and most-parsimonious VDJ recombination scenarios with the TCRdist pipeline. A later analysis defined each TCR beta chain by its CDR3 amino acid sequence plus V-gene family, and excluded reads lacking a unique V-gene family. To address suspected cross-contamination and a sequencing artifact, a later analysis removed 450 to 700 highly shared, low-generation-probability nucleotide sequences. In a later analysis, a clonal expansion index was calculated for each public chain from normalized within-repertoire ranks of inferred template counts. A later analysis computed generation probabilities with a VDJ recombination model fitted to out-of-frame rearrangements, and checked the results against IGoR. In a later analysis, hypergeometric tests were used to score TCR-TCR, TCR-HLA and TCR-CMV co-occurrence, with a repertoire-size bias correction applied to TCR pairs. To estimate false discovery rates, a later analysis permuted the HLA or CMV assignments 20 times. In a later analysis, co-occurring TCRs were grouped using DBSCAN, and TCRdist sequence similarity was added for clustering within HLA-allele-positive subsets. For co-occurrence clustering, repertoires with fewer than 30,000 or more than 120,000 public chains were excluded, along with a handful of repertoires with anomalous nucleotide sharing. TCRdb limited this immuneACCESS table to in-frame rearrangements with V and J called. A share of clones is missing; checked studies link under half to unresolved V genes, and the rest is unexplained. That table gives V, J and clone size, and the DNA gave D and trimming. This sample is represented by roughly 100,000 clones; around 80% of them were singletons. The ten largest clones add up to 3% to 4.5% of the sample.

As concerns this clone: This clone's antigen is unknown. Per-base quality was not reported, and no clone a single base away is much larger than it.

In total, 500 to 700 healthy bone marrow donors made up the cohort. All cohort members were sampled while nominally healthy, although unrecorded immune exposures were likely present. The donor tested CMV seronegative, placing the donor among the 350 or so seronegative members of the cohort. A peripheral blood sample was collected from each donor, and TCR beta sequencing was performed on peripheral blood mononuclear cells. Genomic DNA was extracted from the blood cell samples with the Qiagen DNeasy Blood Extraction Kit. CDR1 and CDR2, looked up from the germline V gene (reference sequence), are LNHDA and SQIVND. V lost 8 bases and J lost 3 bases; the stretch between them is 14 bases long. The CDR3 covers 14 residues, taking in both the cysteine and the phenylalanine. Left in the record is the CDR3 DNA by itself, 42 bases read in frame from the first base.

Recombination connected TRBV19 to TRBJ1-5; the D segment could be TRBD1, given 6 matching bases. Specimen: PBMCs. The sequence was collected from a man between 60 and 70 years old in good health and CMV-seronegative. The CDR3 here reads CASSLRGNNQPQHF. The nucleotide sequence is TGTGCCAGTTCCTTAAGGGGGAACAATCAGCCCCAGCATTTT. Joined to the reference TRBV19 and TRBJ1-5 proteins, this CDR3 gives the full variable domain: DGGITQSPKYLFRKEGQNVTLSCEQNLNHDAMYWYRQDPGQGLRLIYYSQIVNDFQKGDIAEGYSVSREKKESFPLTVTSAQKNPTAFYLCASSLRGNNQPQHFGDGTRLSIL.